This T cell receptor beta chain was observed in a study of blood T cell repertoires in COVID-19 (dated by TCRdb to the early 2020s). In the study overall: Samples from collaborators originated in the United States, Italy and Spain and spanned both the acute and convalescent phases of COVID-19. Sample metadata almost always included a de-identified subject ID, COVID-19 status, age in years and sex. The dataset comprised deeply sampled blood TCRbeta repertoires from subjects exposed to, actively infected with, or recovered from COVID-19. The repertoires were released in a freely available public database intended as a resource for research on the immune response to SARS-CoV-2. The material from the prospective study consisted of cDNA or gDNA derived from T cells, B-cell-depleted T cells, or PBMCs. Where available, HLA class I and class II types were taken from metadata supplied by the sample provider and were not determined by assay-based typing. The samples were drawn from the first 160 participants of the ongoing ImmuneRACE study and from 1,254 subjects provided by 6 global collaborators.

Worth noting for this clone: No antigen is known for it. Base qualities are not provided; no much larger clone lies one nucleotide away.

Participants in the prospective study were enrolled through a virtual design, were aged about 18 to 90 years, and lived in roughly 24 United States geographic areas. Cohort assignment in the prospective study relied on participant-reported clinical history from a screening survey and a study questionnaire. For ImmuneRACE Cohort 3, a participant was defined as recovered based on two consecutive negative NP/OP PCR tests, clearance by a healthcare professional, or resolution of symptoms. Each participant in the prospective study had whole blood, serum and a nasopharyngeal or oropharyngeal swab collected by mobile phlebotomists. Prospective study participants could optionally give additional blood draws and questionnaires over an approximately 2-month period. Blood samples from the prospective study were shipped frozen or at room temperature prior to DNA extraction. Summary of the overall study and its limitations: The quantity of clinical and demographic metadata differed by source and by participant and was supplied without curation.

TCRbeta CDR3 regions were amplified from genomic DNA by means of the immunoSEQ Assay, a bias-controlled multiplex PCR. As for the authors' bioinformatics: The number of nucleated cells in each sample was estimated by amplification of reference gene primers within the assay. To quantify the absolute abundance of each unique TCRbeta CDR3 rearrangement, sequence reads were collapsed and filtered. For each sample, productive Simpson clonality was calculated by taking the square root of Simpson's diversity index across productive rearrangements. TCRdb mirrors the immuneACCESS table, restricted to in-frame sequences. Some clones are absent from its copies; in checked studies, under half trace to an unresolved V gene, and the reason for the others is unknown. From that table come the V and J calls and clone size; the DNA was used to work out D and trimming. Present in this sample are roughly 290,000 clones, roughly 85% of which were seen just once. Of the sample, more than 2% falls within the top ten clones.

The receptor comes from a man aged 25 to 40 who had recovered from COVID-19. The specimen sequenced was PBMCs or T cells enriched from blood (not recorded which).

DNA sequence: TGCGCCAGCAGCCCCAGGGTGAACACTGAAGCTTTCTTT. Translation gives CASSPRVNTEAFF. The V and J segments used are TRBV5-1 and TRBJ1-1; perhaps TRBD1 is the D gene, with 5 bases matching. The CDR1 and CDR2 encoded by the germline V gene are SGHRS and YFSETQ. The junction shows trimming of 4 bases on V and 0 bases on J, plus 7 bases between the germline ends. The CDR3 covers 13 residues, taking in both the cysteine and the phenylalanine. The entry retains the CDR3 DNA only, 39 bases that are in frame from base 1.